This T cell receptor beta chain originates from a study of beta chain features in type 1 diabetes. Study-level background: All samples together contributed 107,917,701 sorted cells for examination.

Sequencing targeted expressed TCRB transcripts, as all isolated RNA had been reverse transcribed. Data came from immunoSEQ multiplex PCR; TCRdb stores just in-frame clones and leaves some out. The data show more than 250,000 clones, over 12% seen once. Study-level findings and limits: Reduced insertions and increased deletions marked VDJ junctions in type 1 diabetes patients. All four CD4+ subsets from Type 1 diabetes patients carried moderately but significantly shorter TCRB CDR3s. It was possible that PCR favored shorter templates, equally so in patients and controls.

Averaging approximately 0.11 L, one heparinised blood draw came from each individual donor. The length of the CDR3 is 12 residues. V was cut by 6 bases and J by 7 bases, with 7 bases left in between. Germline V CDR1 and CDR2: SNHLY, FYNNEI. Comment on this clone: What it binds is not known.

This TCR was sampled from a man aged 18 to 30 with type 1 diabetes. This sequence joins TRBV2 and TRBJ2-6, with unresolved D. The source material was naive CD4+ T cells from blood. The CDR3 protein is CASSPHANVLTF. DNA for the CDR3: TGTGCCAGCAGCCCACATGCCAACGTCCTGACTTTC.